These T cell receptor beta chains were read from a single sample in a study of blood T cell repertoires in COVID-19. TCRdb's table, derived via immunoSEQ multiplex PCR, lists solely in-frame clones and lacks some. The sample consists of tens of thousands of clones, roughly 80% of them appearing once. Sequenced material: peripheral blood. The receptors derive from a man aged 65 to 79 with acute or convalescent COVID-19. CDR3s leave out the opening cysteine and the closing phenylalanine or tryptophan. D genes are given only for firm matches. Size values are once, few and many counts, or a class for expanded clones, and some rows have none.

>15|TRBD1|.|TRBJ1-1|TRBV3-1/TRBV3-2
ASSPRMTGVSNTEAF
>11|.|.|TRBJ1-2|TRBV7-9
ASSLAGRDGYT
>14|TRBD2|once|TRBJ2-1|TRBV7-9
ASSPRSAGAYNEQF
>11|TRBD2|once|TRBJ2-1|TRBV27
ATGTSFFDEQF
>12|.|.|TRBJ1-2|TRBV6-5
ASSRGGSGRGGT
>11|.|.|TRBJ2-2|TRBV3-1/TRBV3-2
ASSHVPAGELF
>15|TRBD2|.|TRBJ2-3|TRBV5-8
ASSITTTSAGTDTQY
>15|.|.|TRBJ2-1|TRBV30
AWSGASTMSAVDEQF
>10|TRBD1|.|TRBJ1-2|TRBV19
ASNRDSDGYT
>13|.|once|TRBJ2-1|TRBV2
ASSEGPFSYNEQF
>12|TRBD1|.|TRBJ2-5|TRBV9
ASSPRGLEETQY
>10|.|.|TRBJ1-1|TRBV30
AWTRRNTEAF
>12|.|few|TRBJ1-1|TRBV5-1
ASSLVAGNTEAF
>15|TRBD1|.|TRBJ2-7|TRBV18
ASSPAAPTGLLLEQY
>13|.|.|TRBJ1-1|TRBV19
ASKGQGGRNTEAF
>12|.|.|TRBJ2-5|TRBV24-1
ATSGGVDGETQY
>12|TRBD1|.|TRBJ1-2|TRBV3-1/TRBV3-2
ASSQDLRTGGYT
>11|.|.|TRBJ2-7|TRBV27
ASGEPDSYEQY
>16|.|.|TRBJ1-4|TRBV4-2
ASSQEGGQGGTNEKLF
>13|.|.|TRBJ2-1|TRBV18
ASSGGQPAYNEQF
>14|TRBD1|.|TRBJ2-2|TRBV7-2
ASSPGTGSLAGELF
>16|TRBD2|.|TRBJ2-2|TRBV19
ASSPNVGGAGNTGELF
>12|.|.|TRBJ2-7|TRBV9
ASSVDQTTYEQY
>13|.|once|TRBJ1-5|TRBV27
ASSAWWGLVQPQH
>11|TRBD1|.|TRBJ1-1|TRBV7-9
ASSHRGRTEAF
>11|.|.|TRBJ1-1|TRBV18
ASSPDGSTEAF
>12|.|.|TRBJ1-2|TRBV5-1
ASSSHSENYGYT
>11|.|.|TRBJ1-2|TRBV28
ASRPQGTDGYT
>13|TRBD2|.|TRBJ2-4|TRBV6-2/TRBV6-3
ASSSTSAMRNIQY
>13|TRBD2|.|TRBJ2-7|TRBV27
ASSLSRTSGIEQY
>13|TRBD2|.|TRBJ2-1|TRBV27
ASTVGTSGYDEQF
>14|.|.|TRBJ1-3|TRBV15
ATSREGGPTGNTIY
>13|TRBD1|.|TRBJ2-3|TRBV5-1
ASSPGQGYTDTQY
>15|.|.|TRBJ1-4|TRBV7-9
ASSSSSAGLSNEKLF
>17|TRBD2|.|TRBJ2-7|TRBV18
ASSPLRTSGRTTSYEQY
>11|TRBD1|once|TRBJ2-1|TRBV7-7
ASSFGTGNEQF
>11|TRBD1|.|TRBJ1-1|TRBV29-1
SVNRGIMSEAF
>12|.|.|TRBJ2-7|TRBV11-3
ASSSQGSSYEQY
>10|.|few|TRBJ1-2|TRBV28
ASSKRSYGYT
>13|TRBD2|.|TRBJ2-3|TRBV7-2
ASSPSSGTADTQY
>13|TRBD1|.|TRBJ2-7|TRBV19
ASSIAGQGNYEQY
>12|.|.|TRBJ1-1|TRBV30
AWVLHSSNTEAF
>14|TRBD2|.|TRBJ2-1|TRBV10-1
ASSDRGLAALSEQF
>13|TRBD1|.|TRBJ2-7|TRBV19
ASSIPGQGAVEQY
>11|.|.|TRBJ2-7|TRBV6-5
ASSSSQGYEQY
>8|TRBD1|.|TRBJ2-7|TRBV29-1
SVGTDEQY
>14|.|.|TRBJ1-6|TRBV18
ASSPTGTINNSPLH
>12|TRBD1|.|TRBJ1-2|TRBV29-1
SVVVAGGLYGYT
>9|.|.|TRBJ1-2|TRBV28
ASSLNYGYT
>9|.|.|TRBJ1-1|TRBV10-2
ASLQRAEAF
>14|.|.|TRBJ1-1|TRBV2
ASTISLQDKNTEAF
>14|.|few|TRBJ1-1|TRBV11-1
ASRLSWRVLNTEAF
>12|.|.|TRBJ2-4|TRBV7-2
ASSPGHTKNIQY
>14|TRBD2|few|TRBJ2-1|TRBV10-1
ASSDPTSGGSNEQF
>14|TRBD2|few|TRBJ2-7|TRBV3-1/TRBV3-2
ASSQRRLAGSYEQY
>12|TRBD1|few|TRBJ2-3|TRBV5-1
ASRKDRETDTQY
>13|TRBD1|.|TRBJ1-4|TRBV7-9
ASSSGTGANEKLF
>14|TRBD1|.|TRBJ1-2|TRBV4-3
ASSQTGTGVNYGYT
>16|.|.|TRBJ2-6|TRBV15
ATSRGEGVLAGANVLT